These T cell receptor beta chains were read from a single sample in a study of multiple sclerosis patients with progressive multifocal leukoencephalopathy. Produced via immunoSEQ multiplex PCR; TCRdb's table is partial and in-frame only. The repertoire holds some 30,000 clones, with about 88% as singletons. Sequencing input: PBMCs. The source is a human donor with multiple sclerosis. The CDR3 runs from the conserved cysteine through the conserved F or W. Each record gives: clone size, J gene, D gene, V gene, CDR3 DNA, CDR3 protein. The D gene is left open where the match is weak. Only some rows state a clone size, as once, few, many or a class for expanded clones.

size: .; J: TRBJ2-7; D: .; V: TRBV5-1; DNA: TGCGCCAGCAGCGTGGACGGCGAGCCTGTCTACGAGCAGTACTTC; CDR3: CASSVDGEPVYEQYF
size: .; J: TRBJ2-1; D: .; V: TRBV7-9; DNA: TGTGCCAGCAGCTTGCCAGGGGCGAATGAGCAGTTCTTC; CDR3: CASSLPGANEQFF
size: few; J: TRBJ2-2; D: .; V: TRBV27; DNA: TGTGCCAGCAGACTTGAGGGGGAGGGGACCGGGGAGCTGTTTTTT; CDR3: CASRLEGEGTGELFF
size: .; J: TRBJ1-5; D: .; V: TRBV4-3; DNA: TGCGCCAGCAGCCAAGAAGTAAAGGGCAATCAGCCCCAGCATTTT; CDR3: CASSQEVKGNQPQHF
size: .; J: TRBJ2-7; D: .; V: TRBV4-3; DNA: TGCGCCAGCAGCCAAGGTTTTCGGGGAGTAGGCTACGAGCAGTACTTC; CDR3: CASSQGFRGVGYEQYF
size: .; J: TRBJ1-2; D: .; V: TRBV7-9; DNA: TGTGCCAGCAGCAGAGGGGATGGCTACACCTTC; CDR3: CASSRGDGYTF
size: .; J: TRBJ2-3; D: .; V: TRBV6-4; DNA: TGTGCCAGCAGTGACTCGGGGGTTGGTACGCAGTATTTT; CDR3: CASSDSGVGTQYF
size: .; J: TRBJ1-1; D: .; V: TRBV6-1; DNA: TGTGCCAGCAGTGAGAGGGGGGAGGTGTACATCGCTTTCTTT; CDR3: CASSERGEVYIAFF
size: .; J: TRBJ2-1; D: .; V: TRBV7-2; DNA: TGTGCCAGCAGCTGGCGACCTGAGGGGGAGCAGTTCTTC; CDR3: CASSWRPEGEQFF
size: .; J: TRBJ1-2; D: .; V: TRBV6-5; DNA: TGTGCCAGCAGTTACTCTGGGGTGGGAGGCTACACCTTC; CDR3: CASSYSGVGGYTF
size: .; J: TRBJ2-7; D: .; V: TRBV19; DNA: TGTGCCAGTAGTATAGGGGGATCCGAGCAGTACTTC; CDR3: CASSIGGSEQYF
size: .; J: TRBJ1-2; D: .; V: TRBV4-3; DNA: TGCGCCAGCAGCCAAGACAGCTTCCTCTATGGCTACACCTTC; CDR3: CASSQDSFLYGYTF
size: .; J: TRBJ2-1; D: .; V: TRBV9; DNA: TGTGCCAGCAGCGATACAGATAGCTCCTACAATGAGCAGTTCTTC; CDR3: CASSDTDSSYNEQFF
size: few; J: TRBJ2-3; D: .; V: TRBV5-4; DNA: TGTGCCAGCAGGGTGGCCCCCTCTAGCACAGATACGCAGTATTTT; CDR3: CASRVAPSSTDTQYF
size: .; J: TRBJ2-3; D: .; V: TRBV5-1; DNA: TGCGCCAGCAGCTTCAGAGTGGGGGGGCCCGCAGATACGCAGTATTTT; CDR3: CASSFRVGGPADTQYF
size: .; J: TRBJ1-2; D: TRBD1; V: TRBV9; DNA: TGTGCCAGCAGTGTTACAGGGGAGGTTGGCTACACCTTC; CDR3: CASSVTGEVGYTF